These 14 T cell receptor beta chains were sequenced from one sample in a study of blood T cell repertoires in COVID-19. The table came from immunoSEQ multiplex PCR; TCRdb's copy has only in-frame clones and leaves some out. The table records fewer than 450,000 clones, about 90% of them present only once. Sequencing input: PBMCs or T cells enriched from blood (not recorded which). All receptors come from a woman in her 30s who had recovered from COVID-19.

This clone was observed once. CDR3 region: CASSWDRGRGTEAFF. Written as DNA, the CDR3 is TGCGCCAGCAGCTGGGACAGGGGGCGCGGAACTGAAGCTTTCTTT. The chain uses TRBV5-1 and TRBJ1-1; 12 nucleotides match TRBD1. Unmatched junction bases numbered 5, after V lost 3 bases and J lost 5 bases. Germline V gene sequence: CDR1 SGHRS, CDR2 YFSETQ. The CDR3 sequence is 15 residues long. The entire variable domain, with the rest obtained from reference TRBV5-1 and TRBJ1-1, is as follows: KAGVTQTPRYLIKTRGQQVTLSCSPISGHRSVSWYQQTPGQGLQFLFEYFSETQRNKGNFPGRFSGRQFSNSRSEMNVSTLELGDSALYLCASSWDRGRGTEAFFGQGTRLTVV.

In regard to this clone: Mismatch with germline at one junction end may stem from a read error. J is TRBJ2-1 and V is TRBV11-2, with D tentatively TRBD1 (6 bases). This CDR3 is built from 14 residues. Germline V gives CDR1 SGHAT, CDR2 FQNNGV. The CDR3 region is CASSLTGTYNDQFF. The CDR3, as DNA: TGTGCCAGCAGCCTGACAGGAACCTACAATGATCAGTTCTTC.

The rearrangement uses TRBV24-1 and TRBJ1-2; D is unclear. V was cut by 3 bases and J by 3 bases, with 10 bases left in between. The length of the CDR3 is 14 residues. Germline lookup yields CDR1 KGHDR and CDR2 SFDVKD. The CDR3 DNA sequence: TGTGCCACCAGTGATCTCGGGTCGGACTATGGCTACACCTTC. Its translation: CATSDLGSDYGYTF.

V usage is TRBV6-5 and J usage is TRBJ1-4; the match to TRBD1 covers 7 bases. CDR3 length: 13 residues. V shed 7 bases, J shed 4 bases, and the junction held 3 bases outside the gene matches. From germline, CDR1 is MNHEY and CDR2 SVGAGI. The CDR3 loop is CASTRQGNEKLFF. The CDR3 bases are TGTGCCAGCACCAGACAGGGTAATGAAAAACTGTTTTTT.

This chain joins TRBV7-2 and TRBJ2-5; the match to TRBD2 covers 10 bases. Per the germline V gene, CDR1 is SGHTA and CDR2 is FQGNSA. This CDR3 region has 16 residues. V lost 2 bases to trimming and J lost 6 bases; unmatched junction nucleotides: 9. DNA of the CDR3: TGTGCCAGCAGCTTACATGCAGCGGGGGGGCCACAGACCCAGTACTTC. Translating gives CASSLHAAGGPQTQYF.

This clone was picked up one time. The chain has TRBV29-1 and TRBJ1-1; D is uncertain. Germline assignment: CDR1 SQVTM and CDR2 ANQGSEA. The CDR3 runs 13 residues. V lost 7 bases and J 0 bases, leaving 12 bases between the germline ends. CDR3 bases: TGCAGCGCCCCTAATGATATGAACACTGAAGCTTTCTTT. It encodes CSAPNDMNTEAFF.

V usage is TRBV9 and J usage is TRBJ2-5; possible D gene TRBD2, 6 bases. The CDR3 loop spans 16 amino acids. Between the trimmed V and J ends, which lost 0 bases and 5 bases, there was a span of 17 bases. Germline V gene sequence: CDR1 SGDLS, CDR2 YYNGEE. CDR3 bases: TGTGCCAGCAGCGTAGGGCGAGCGGGTTTGGGGGAGACCCAGTACTTC. This gives the protein CASSVGRAGLGETQYF.

This chain links TRBV5-5 with TRBJ2-5; 9 nucleotides match TRBD1. The length of the CDR3 is 16 residues. Germline V CDR1 and CDR2: SGHKS, YYEKEE (reference sequence). After removal of 3 bases from V and 5 bases from J, the junction contained 11 bases not matched to a gene. Here the CDR3 DNA reads TGTGCCAGCAGCTACTATGGACAGGGGCGGGGTGAGACCCAGTACTTC. It codes for CASSYYGQGRGETQYF. Together with reference TRBV5-5 and TRBJ2-5, the CDR3 gives the full variable domain: DAGVTQSPTHLIKTRGQQVTLRCSPISGHKSVSWYQQVLGQGPQFIFQYYEKEERGRGNFPDRFSARQFPNYSSELNVNALLLGDSALYLCASSYYGQGRGETQYFGPGTRLLVL.

The genes are TRBV9 and TRBJ2-2; 7 nucleotides match TRBD1. CDR1 and CDR2 from the germline V gene are SGDLS and YYNGEE. This CDR3 region has 14 residues. V lost 6 bases and J lost 1; bases outside the gene matches: 3. CDR3 coding DNA: TGTGCCAGCAAGAGGACAGGGAACACCGGGGAGCTGTTTTTT. The encoded protein is CASKRTGNTGELFF.

This clone was seen a few times. The chain recombines TRBV19 with TRBJ1-5; 10 nucleotides line up with TRBD1. The CDR3 covers 16 residues. Germline V CDR1 and CDR2: LNHDA, SQIVND (reference sequence). With 1 base clipped from V and 4 bases from J, the junction kept 4 bases outside the gene matches. The DNA for the CDR3 is TGTGCCAGTAGTATAGTAGGGACAGGGGCAAATCAGCCCCAGCATTTT. Its protein is CASSIVGTGANQPQHF. The whole variable domain, remainder taken from reference TRBV19 and TRBJ1-5, is DGGITQSPKYLFRKEGQNVTLSCEQNLNHDAMYWYRQDPGQGLRLIYYSQIVNDFQKGDIAEGYSVSREKKESFPLTVTSAQKNPTAFYLCASSIVGTGANQPQHFGDGTRLSIL.

This clone was observed a few times. The J gene is TRBJ1-2, the V gene TRBV5-1; tentatively, D is TRBD1 (5 bases). This CDR3 comprises 13 residues. Trimming left V 0 bases short and J 4 bases short, with 7 bases between. From germline, CDR1 is SGHRS and CDR2 YFSETQ. CDR3 coding DNA: TGCGCCAGCAGCTTGGGCGACAGCTATGGCTACACCTTC. It encodes CASSLGDSYGYTF. Full variable domain (rest looked up from reference TRBV5-1 and TRBJ1-2): KAGVTQTPRYLIKTRGQQVTLSCSPISGHRSVSWYQQTPGQGLQFLFEYFSETQRNKGNFPGRFSGRQFSNSRSEMNVSTLELGDSALYLCASSLGDSYGYTFGSGTRLTVV.

The gene calls are TRBV28 and TRBJ1-3, with unresolved D. Trimming took off 8 bases at V and 4 bases at J, with 15 bases between the two ends. CDR1 and CDR2 from the germline V gene are MDHEN and SYDVKM. The CDR3 loop spans 14 amino acids. CDR3 bases: TGTGCCAGCCGTCTGGGCGGGAGAGGAAACACCATATATTTT. Translating gives CASRLGGRGNTIYF.

This chain joins TRBV2 and TRBJ1-1; TRBD1 matches at 11 bases. The CDR3 contains 17 residues. Germline CDR1 reads SNHLY; CDR2 reads FYNNEI. With 5 bases clipped from V and 3 bases from J, the junction kept 11 bases outside the gene matches. This CDR3 reads CASSWTGGAAGHTEAFF. DNA for the CDR3: TGTGCCAGCAGTTGGACAGGGGGCGCCGCTGGACACACTGAAGCTTTCTTT.

The chain combines TRBV10-2 with TRBJ1-4; 9 positions agree with TRBD1. V was clipped by 4 bases and J by 8 bases; unmatched bases: 8. The CDR3 runs to 15 residues. Germline CDR1 reads WSHSY; CDR2 reads SAAADI. The CDR3 reads CASSANRGRGEKLFF. The CDR3 DNA reads TGCGCCAGCAGTGCAAACAGGGGGCGAGGGGAAAAACTGTTTTTT.